This T cell receptor beta chain comes out of a study of cytomegalovirus exposure and HLA in healthy donors. The method was immunoSEQ multiplex PCR; TCRdb's version includes in-frame clones alone and lacks a portion of them. The sample shows 200,000 to 300,000 clones, roughly 91% of them seen only once. V was clipped by 0 bases and J by 2 bases, with 4 bases between them. CDR1 is KGHSH and CDR2 is LQKENI in the germline V gene. The CDR3 has 13 amino acids. In this sample, this clone turned up a few times. The sample consisted of PBMCs. The chain uses TRBV18 and TRBJ2-5; D unresolved. This clonotype originated in a woman aged 25 to 45 in good health and CMV-seronegative. Here the CDR3 reads CASSPPIQETQYF. The CDR3 nucleotides are TGTGCCAGCTCACCACCCATTCAAGAGACCCAGTACTTC.